The sequence of this T cell receptor (beta chain) was determined in a study of blood T cell repertoires in COVID-19. Looking at the study overall: T cells, B-cell-depleted T cells, or PBMCs supplied cDNA or gDNA.

The CDR3 contains 16 residues. The J segment lost 3 bases and the V segment lost 0 bases, leaving 2 bases of the junction unmatched. The germline gives CDR1 WSHSY, CDR2 SAAADI. Some clones are missing from TCRdb's copy, which holds only in-frame ones; the method was immunoSEQ multiplex PCR. Among 220,000 or so clones listed, roughly 92% were seen once. The clonotype comes from a man in his 60s with COVID-19, enrolled during active disease. The chain recombines TRBV10-2 with TRBJ2-1; 10 bases fit TRBD2. The sample was peripheral blood. CDR3 sequence: CASSESGLAVYNEQFF. The DNA for the CDR3 is TGCGCCAGCAGTGAGTCTGGACTAGCGGTCTACAATGAGCAGTTCTTC.